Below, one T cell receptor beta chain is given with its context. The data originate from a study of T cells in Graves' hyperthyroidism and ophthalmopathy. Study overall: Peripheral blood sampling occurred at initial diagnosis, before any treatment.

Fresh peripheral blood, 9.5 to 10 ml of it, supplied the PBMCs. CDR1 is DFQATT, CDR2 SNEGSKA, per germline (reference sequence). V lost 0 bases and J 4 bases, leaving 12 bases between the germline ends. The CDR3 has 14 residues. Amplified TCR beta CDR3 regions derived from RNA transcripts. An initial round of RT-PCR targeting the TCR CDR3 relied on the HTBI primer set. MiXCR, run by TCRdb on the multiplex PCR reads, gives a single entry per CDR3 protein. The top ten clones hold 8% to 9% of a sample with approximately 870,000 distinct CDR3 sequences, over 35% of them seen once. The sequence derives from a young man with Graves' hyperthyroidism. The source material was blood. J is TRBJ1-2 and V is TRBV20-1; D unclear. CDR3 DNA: TGCAGTGCTAGAGATCAGGTTCGACCCTATGGCTACACCTTC. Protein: CSARDQVRPYGYTF.